These 27 T cell receptor beta chains were sequenced from one sample in a study of blood T cell repertoires in COVID-19. The assay was immunoSEQ multiplex PCR, and TCRdb's table has in-frame clones only and misses some. The sample carries about 59,000 clones, roughly four fifths recorded once. Sequencing was performed on peripheral blood. The receptors derive from a man in his sixties with COVID-19, enrolled during active disease.

The chain joins TRBV4-1 to TRBJ1-2; no firm D call. The CDR3 contains 15 residues. Deletions cut 1 base from V and 4 bases from J, with 13 bases between. Germline CDR1 MGHRA, CDR2 YSYEKL. The CDR3 nucleotides read TGCGCCAGCAGCCAAGTTAGCTCAGAATCCTATGGCTACACCTTC. Encoded protein: CASSQVSSESYGYTF.

This clone was seen more than once but under ten times. The chain is built from TRBV5-1 and TRBJ2-2; the match to TRBD2 covers 12 bases. J gave up 6 bases and V 5 bases, and 11 bases lay outside the gene matches. This CDR3 has 17 amino acids. Germline V gene lookup returns CDR1 SGHRS and CDR2 YFSETQ. CDR3 residues: CASRSPSLAGGAGELFF. DNA for the CDR3: TGCGCCAGCAGATCGCCGTCACTAGCGGGAGGAGCCGGGGAGCTGTTTTTT.

This clone was seen more than once but under ten times. The J gene is TRBJ2-1, the V gene TRBV2; possibly TRBD2 for D (6 bases). The CDR3 has 15 amino acids. From germline, CDR1 is SNHLY and CDR2 FYNNEI. Trimming pared 3 bases from V and 6 bases from J, leaving 15 bases between. CDR3 DNA sequence: TGTGCCAGCAGTGAGGAGGGGCGGTTCTCCAATGAGCAGTTCTTC. Amino acid sequence: CASSEEGRFSNEQFF.

The chain carries TRBV24-1 and TRBJ1-5; a possible D gene is TRBD1 (5 bases). V was trimmed by 7 bases and J by 0 bases, leaving 15 bases between them. Looked up from germline, CDR1 is KGHDR and CDR2 is SFDVKD. The CDR3 loop spans 16 amino acids. The chain's CDR3 is CATRDTSRYSNQPQHF. The CDR3, as DNA: TGTGCCACCAGGGACACCTCCCGCTATAGCAATCAGCCCCAGCATTTT.

The chain couples TRBV5-6 to TRBJ2-2, with D possibly being TRBD1 (6 bases). Germline CDR1 and CDR2: SGHDT and YYEEEE. This CDR3 comprises 16 residues. V was pared by 4 bases and J by 0 bases, with 13 bases between. The chain's CDR3 is CASSAAGTTNTGELFF. DNA for the CDR3: TGTGCCAGCAGCGCAGCCGGGACAACGAACACCGGGGAGCTGTTTTTT.

V is TRBV19 and J is TRBJ1-3; 9 nucleotides match TRBD1. The CDR3 has 14 amino acids. Losses at the gene ends were 5 bases for V and 11 bases for J; bases not matched to a gene: 10. Germline values: CDR1 LNHDA, CDR2 SQIVND (reference sequence). CDR3 nucleotide sequence: TGTGCCAGTAGTCCCGGGACAGGGACGTTTGCCATATATTTT. Translation gives CASSPGTGTFAIYF.

The CDR3 here is CASSTRTGHYGYTF. The CDR3 DNA reads TGTGCCAGCAGCACCCGGACAGGTCACTATGGCTACACCTTC. The rearrangement links TRBV6-5 to TRBJ1-2; TRBD1 matches 7 bases. The CDR3 spans 14 residues. The trim removed 6 bases at V and 3 bases at J, leaving 7 bases unmatched. Germline V lookup: CDR1 MNHEY, CDR2 SVGAGI.

This clone was detected only a few times. The J gene is TRBJ1-6, the V gene TRBV4-2; 9 bases agree with TRBD1. V shed 5 bases and J 10 bases; nucleotides not matched to a gene: 9. The CDR3 is made up of 15 amino acids. CDR1 and CDR2 (germline): LGHNA, YNFKEQ. This CDR3 is CASSTETGGRSPLHF. CDR3 DNA: TGTGCCAGCAGCACGGAGACAGGGGGTAGATCACCCCTCCACTTT.

This rearrangement joins TRBV7-3 to TRBJ2-7, with 8 bases fitting TRBD2. The CDR3 is 15 amino acids. Unmatched junction bases numbered 12, after V lost 5 bases and J lost 6 bases. Germline CDR1 and CDR2: SGHTA and FQGTGA. CDR3 region: CASSPTAGTRSEQYF. The CDR3, as DNA: TGTGCCAGCAGCCCAACTGCCGGGACTAGAAGCGAGCAGTACTTC.

J is TRBJ2-3 and V is TRBV6-5; 10 nucleotides line up with TRBD2. This CDR3 spans 14 amino acids. The germline V gene has CDR1 MNHEY and CDR2 SVGAGI. V shed 6 bases and J 6 bases; nucleotides not matched to a gene: 6. The CDR3 is CASSTAGGRDTQYF. For the CDR3, the DNA is TGTGCCAGCAGCACAGCGGGGGGGCGCGATACGCAGTATTTT.

CDR3 in DNA: TGTGCCTGGAGCGACAGGGAAAACACTGAAGCTTTCTTT. Translating it yields CAWSDRENTEAFF. The chain is built from TRBV30 and TRBJ1-1, with 7 bases that match TRBD1. J lost 2 bases, V lost 3 bases, and 3 bases had no gene match. Germline V gene lookup returns CDR1 GTSNPN and CDR2 SVGIG (reference sequence). The CDR3 has 13 residues.

The chain uses TRBV24-1 and TRBJ1-5; 7 bases are shared with TRBD1. Germline V lookup: CDR1 KGHDR, CDR2 SFDVKD. CDR3 length: 16 residues. The junction had 9 bases not matched to a gene; V was cut back by 5 bases and J by 3 bases. CDR3 region: CATSGSGTDFNQPQHF. The CDR3 DNA reads TGTGCCACCAGTGGTTCCGGGACAGACTTCAATCAGCCCCAGCATTTT.

This chain joins TRBV5-1 and TRBJ2-5; tentative D call: TRBD2 (7 bases). The CDR3 is 15 residues long. The ends were cut back, 0 bases at V and 4 bases at J, with 13 bases in the middle. The germline CDR1 and CDR2 sequences are SGHRS and YFSETQ. The CDR3 loop is CASSLVAGAGETQYF. The CDR3 DNA follows: TGCGCCAGCAGCTTGGTTGCGGGGGCCGGAGAGACCCAGTACTTC.

The rearrangement joins TRBV20-1 to TRBJ1-2; no clear D. In germline, CDR1 is DFQATT, CDR2 SNEGSKA (reference sequence). Trimming left V 7 bases short and J 6 bases short, with 12 bases between. This CDR3 has 11 residues. CDR3 coding DNA: TGCAGTGTCCCCCTCGGGGATGGCTACACCTTC. This sequence encodes CSVPLGDGYTF.

The chain links TRBV7-2 to TRBJ2-1, with TRBD2 identical over 7 bases. The germline CDR1 and CDR2 sequences are SGHTA and FQGNSA. V shed 6 bases, J shed 3 bases, and the junction held 8 bases outside the gene matches. The CDR3 spans 15 residues. The CDR3 is CASSPASGFYNEQFF. CDR3 coding DNA: TGTGCCAGCAGTCCTGCTAGCGGATTCTACAATGAGCAGTTCTTC.

The chain has TRBV11-3 and TRBJ2-5, with TRBD1 identical over 9 bases. Trimming at V came to 4 bases and at J to 3 bases, leaving 9 bases not matched to a gene. The CDR3 covers 16 residues. Germline loops: CDR1 SGHNT, CDR2 YENEEA. The CDR3 spells CASSSVRGQGKETQYF. CDR3 nucleotide sequence: TGTGCCAGCAGCTCCGTTCGCGGACAGGGGAAAGAGACCCAGTACTTC.

The chain couples TRBV11-2 to TRBJ2-1; 7 bases map to TRBD2. The V gene end was trimmed by 4 bases and the J gene end by 1 base; junction bases not matched to a gene: 4. CDR1 and CDR2 (germline): SGHAT, FQNNGV. This CDR3 has 15 residues. The CDR3 loop is CASSSEAGSYNEQFF. DNA of the CDR3: TGTGCCAGCAGCTCAGAAGCGGGGTCCTACAATGAGCAGTTCTTC.

This clone was recorded only once. The gene calls are TRBV11-2 and TRBJ2-5; the D gene is possibly TRBD1 (6 bases). With 5 bases removed from V and 3 bases from J, the gap between germline ends came to 19 bases. The germline V gene encodes CDR1 SGHAT and CDR2 FQNNGV. This CDR3 is 16 amino acids long. As DNA, the CDR3 is TGTGCCAGCAGCCAGAGGTACAGGGACCCTAAAGAGACCCAGTACTTC. This sequence encodes CASSQRYRDPKETQYF.

The rearrangement uses TRBV5-1 and TRBJ1-2, with D uncertain. The CDR3 covers 14 residues. Looked up from germline, CDR1 is SGHRS and CDR2 is YFSETQ. With 4 bases removed from V and 6 bases from J, the gap between germline ends came to 16 bases. Here the CDR3 DNA reads TGCGCCAGCAGCCCGGCCCGAGGTATTGATGGCTACACCTTC. Encoded protein: CASSPARGIDGYTF.

The count of this clone is one. The chain has TRBV3-1 (or the pseudogene TRBV3-2) and TRBJ2-1, with 9 bases lining up with TRBD2. CDR1 and CDR2 from the germline V gene are LGHDT and YNNKEL (reference sequence). CDR3 size: 17 residues. With V trimmed by 3 bases and J by 0 bases, 6 bases remained unmatched. CDR3 nucleotides: TGTGCCAGCAGCCAGAAGCTAGCGGGGCTCTCCTACAATGAGCAGTTCTTC. It yields the protein CASSQKLAGLSYNEQFF.

This rearrangement joins TRBV2 to TRBJ1-1; D not certain. This CDR3 has 11 residues. V gave up 7 bases and J gave up 6 bases, with 9 bases separating them. CDR1 and CDR2 from the germline V gene are SNHLY and FYNNEI. The CDR3 DNA reads TGTGCCAGCACACTCCGGGCTGAAGCTTTCTTT. Its translation is CASTLRAEAFF.

CDR3 bases: TGTGCCAGCAGGATACAGGGGGCCAAGACCCAGTACTTC. Translated, it gives CASRIQGAKTQYF. This chain joins TRBV6-5 and TRBJ2-5, with 9 positions matching TRBD1. The CDR3 is made up of 13 amino acids. After removal of 6 bases from V and 6 bases from J, the junction contained 5 bases not matched to a gene. Per germline, CDR1 MNHEY and CDR2 SVGAGI.

The chain has TRBV29-1 and TRBJ2-1, with D possibly being TRBD1 (5 bases). V lost 8 bases to trimming and J lost 4 bases, with 15 bases between them. Germline loops: CDR1 SQVTM, CDR2 ANQGSEA. This CDR3 has 13 amino acids. The CDR3 coding sequence is TGCAGCACAAAAGGCAGGGTATACAATGAGCAGTTCTTC. Translating gives CSTKGRVYNEQFF.

The chain is built from TRBV3-1 (or the pseudogene TRBV3-2) and TRBJ2-3; 8 positions agree with TRBD2. There are 15 residues in the CDR3. Germline CDR1 reads LGHDT; CDR2 reads YNNKEL (reference sequence). Trimming cost V 4 bases and J 4 bases; bases outside gene matches: 7. For the CDR3, the DNA is TGTGCCAGCAGCCCGTCGGGGGGGGTATCAGATACGCAGTATTTT. As protein: CASSPSGGVSDTQYF.

This clone was counted once. The chain is built from TRBV24-1 and TRBJ1-6; possibly TRBD1 for D (6 bases). V lost 7 bases and J lost 7, with 16 bases in between. This CDR3 spans 15 amino acids. Germline loops: CDR1 KGHDR, CDR2 SFDVKD. The CDR3 sequence: CATSRCGGRNSPLHF. CDR3 in DNA: TGTGCCACCAGCCGGTGCGGGGGGCGAAATTCACCCCTCCACTTT.

V is TRBV7-3 and J is TRBJ2-7; 7 nucleotides line up with TRBD2. CDR3 size: 15 residues. V dropped 5 bases and J dropped 0; count of bases not matched to a gene: 7. Germline CDR1 is SGHTA and CDR2 is FQGTGA. The CDR3 DNA reads TGTGCCAGCAGCCCGATGGGAGGGGTCTCCTACGAGCAGTACTTC. Amino acids: CASSPMGGVSYEQYF.

This chain joins TRBV15 and TRBJ2-2; 7 bases fit TRBD1. The length of the CDR3 is 16 residues. Losses at the gene ends were 1 base for V and 0 bases for J; bases not matched to a gene: 2. Germline CDR1 reads LNHNV; CDR2 reads YYDKDF (reference sequence). The CDR3 DNA reads TGTGCCACCAGCAGAGCCGGACAGGCGAACACCGGGGAGCTGTTTTTT. Its protein product is CATSRAGQANTGELFF. The full variable domain, rest sourced from reference TRBV15 and TRBJ2-2, is DAMVIQNPRYQVTQFGKPVTLSCSQTLNHNVMYWYQQKSSQAPKLLFHYYDKDFNNEADTPDNFQSRRPNTSFCFLDIRSPGLGDTAMYLCATSRAGQANTGELFFGEGSRLTVL.